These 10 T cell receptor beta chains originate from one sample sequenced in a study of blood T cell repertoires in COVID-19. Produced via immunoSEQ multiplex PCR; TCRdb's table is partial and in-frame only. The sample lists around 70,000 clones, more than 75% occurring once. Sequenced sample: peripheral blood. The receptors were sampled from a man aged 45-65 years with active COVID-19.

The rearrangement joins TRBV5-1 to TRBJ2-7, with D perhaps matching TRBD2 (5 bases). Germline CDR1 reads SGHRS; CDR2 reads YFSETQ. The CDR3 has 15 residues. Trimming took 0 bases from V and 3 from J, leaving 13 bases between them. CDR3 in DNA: TGCGCCAGCAGCTTGGGTGACTATAAGGGCTACGAGCAGTACTTC. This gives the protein CASSLGDYKGYEQYF.

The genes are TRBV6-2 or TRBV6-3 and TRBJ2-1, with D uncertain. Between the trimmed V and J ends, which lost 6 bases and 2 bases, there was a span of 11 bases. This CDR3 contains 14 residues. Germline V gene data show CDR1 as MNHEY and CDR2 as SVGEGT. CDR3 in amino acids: CASSLRAPYNEQFF. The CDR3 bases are TGTGCCAGCAGCCTTAGAGCCCCCTACAATGAGCAGTTCTTC.

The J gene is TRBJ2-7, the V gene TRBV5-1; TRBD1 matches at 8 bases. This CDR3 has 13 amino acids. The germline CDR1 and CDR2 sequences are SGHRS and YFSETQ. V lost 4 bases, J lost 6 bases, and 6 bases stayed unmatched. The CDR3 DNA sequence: TGCGCCAGCAGCGTCTCAGGGGGCGGCGAGCAGTACTTC. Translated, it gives CASSVSGGGEQYF.

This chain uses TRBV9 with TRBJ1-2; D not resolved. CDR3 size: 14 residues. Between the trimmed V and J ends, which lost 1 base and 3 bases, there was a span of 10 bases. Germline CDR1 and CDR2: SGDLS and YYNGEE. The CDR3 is CASSVTGSDYGYTF. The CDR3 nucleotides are TGTGCCAGCAGCGTAACGGGGTCAGACTATGGCTACACCTTC.

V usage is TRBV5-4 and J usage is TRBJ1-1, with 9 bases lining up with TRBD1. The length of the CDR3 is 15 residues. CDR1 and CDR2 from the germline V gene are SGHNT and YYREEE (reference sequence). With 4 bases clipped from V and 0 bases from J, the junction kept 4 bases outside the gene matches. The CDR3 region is CASSTGGGLNTEAFF. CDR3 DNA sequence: TGTGCCAGCAGCACAGGGGGCGGATTGAACACTGAAGCTTTCTTT.

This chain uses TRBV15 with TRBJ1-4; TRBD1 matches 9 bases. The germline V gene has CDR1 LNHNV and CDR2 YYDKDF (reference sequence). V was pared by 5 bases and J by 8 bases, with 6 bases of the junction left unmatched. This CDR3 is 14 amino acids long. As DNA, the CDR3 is TGTGCCACCAGCCGGGACAGGGTTCGGGAAAAACTGTTTTTT. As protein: CATSRDRVREKLFF.

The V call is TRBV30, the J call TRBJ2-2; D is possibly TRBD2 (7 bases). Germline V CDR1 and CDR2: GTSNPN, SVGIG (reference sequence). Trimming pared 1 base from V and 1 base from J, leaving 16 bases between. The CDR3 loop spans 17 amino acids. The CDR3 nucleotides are TGTGCCTGGAGTGCCAACGGGGGCGGGGGGAACACCGGGGAGCTGTTTTTT. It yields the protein CAWSANGGGGNTGELFF.

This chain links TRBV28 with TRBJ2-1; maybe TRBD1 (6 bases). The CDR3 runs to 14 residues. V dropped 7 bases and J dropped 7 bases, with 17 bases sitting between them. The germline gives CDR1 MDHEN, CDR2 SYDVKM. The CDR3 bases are TGTGCCAGCATCCAGGGGCGAGTTAGGAATGAGCAGTTCTTC. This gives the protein CASIQGRVRNEQFF.

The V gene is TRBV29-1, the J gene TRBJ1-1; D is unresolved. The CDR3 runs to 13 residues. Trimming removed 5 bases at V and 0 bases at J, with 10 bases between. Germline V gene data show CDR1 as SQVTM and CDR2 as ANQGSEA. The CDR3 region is CSVIVQLNTEAFF. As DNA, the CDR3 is TGCAGCGTTATCGTACAGTTGAACACTGAAGCTTTCTTT.

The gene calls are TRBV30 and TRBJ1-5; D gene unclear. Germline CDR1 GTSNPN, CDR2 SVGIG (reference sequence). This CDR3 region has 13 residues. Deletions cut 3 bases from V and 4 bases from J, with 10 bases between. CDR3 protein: CAWSFQFNQPQHF. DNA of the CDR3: TGTGCCTGGAGCTTCCAGTTTAATCAGCCCCAGCATTTT.